This entry describes one T cell receptor (beta chain). As yet, its antigen is unknown. One junction end disagrees with the germline gene, perhaps due to a read error. From germline, CDR1 is LGHNA and CDR2 YSLEER. The CDR3 runs to 16 residues. A modified ARM-PCR protocol with three rounds of nested PCR amplified TCRbeta. TCRdb reanalysed the multiplex PCR reads using MiXCR and keeps one entry per CDR3 protein. This table holds approximately 100,000 distinct CDR3 sequences, 60% to 80% found once. This sample's RNA came from whole unsorted tissue. More than 3 cm separated this lung sample from the edge of the tumor. This entry is derived from a study of tumor and adjacent non-tumor tissue in lung cancer. The wider study: Aged 31 to 76 years, patients included fewer than 11 men and 4 to 6 women with stage I to III disease. Samples averaged around 3.9 million productive TCRbeta reads each.

General study findings and limits: TCR diversity was significantly greater in tumor than normal lung tissue. Top 100 clones took a larger repertoire share in normal lung.

The chain is built from TRBV4-3 and TRBJ1-3; D ambiguous. Sequencing used distant non-tumor lung tissue. This receptor was taken from a man aged 25 to 40 with non-small cell lung cancer. In DNA form, the CDR3 reads TGCGCCAGCAACCAAGAAATCGATTCCTCCGTAAACACCATATATTTT. Amino acids: CASNQEIDSSVNTIYF.